The 26 T cell receptor beta chains below all came from one sample that was sequenced in a study of OX40 agonist ivuxolimab in advanced cancers. Clones were read by immunoSEQ multiplex PCR, and TCRdb kept only the in-frame ones, dropping some. The data show approximately 60,000 clones, approximately 88% seen once. Source: CD4+ or CD8+ T cells sorted from blood, taken in a trial of the OX40 agonist ivuxolimab. Receptors were obtained from an adult with an advanced solid tumor such as melanoma, head and neck, liver or kidney cancer.

The chain joins TRBV5-1 to TRBJ2-2; 9 positions agree with TRBD1. The CDR3 totals 15 residues. Trimming removed 5 bases from V and 5 bases from J; junction bases left unmatched: 7. Germline V gene lookup returns CDR1 SGHRS and CDR2 YFSETQ. CDR3: CASSRTGDLTGELFF. In DNA, the CDR3 is TGCGCCAGCAGTCGGACAGGGGATTTAACCGGGGAGCTGTTTTTT.

The rearrangement joins TRBV7-2 to TRBJ2-7, with TRBD2 matching 7 bases. CDR1 and CDR2 from the germline V gene are SGHTA and FQGNSA. The ends lost 2 bases at V and 6 bases at J; junction bases unmatched: 10. The CDR3 runs 15 residues. CDR3: CASSLRGGGVPEQYF. CDR3 sequence (DNA): TGTGCCAGCAGCTTAAGGGGCGGGGGAGTGCCCGAGCAGTACTTC.

The chain couples TRBV5-1 to TRBJ2-1; D unclear. Germline assignment: CDR1 SGHRS and CDR2 YFSETQ. The CDR3 consists of 14 residues. Trimming shortened V by 7 bases and J by 5 bases, and 16 bases separated the two germline ends. CDR3 sequence (DNA): TGCGCCAGCCACCTGCGAACCGAGAACAATGAGCAGTTCTTC. Protein sequence: CASHLRTENNEQFF.

V is TRBV18 and J is TRBJ2-1; 10 bases line up with TRBD1. The CDR3 spans 15 residues. The V and J ends lost 5 bases and 6 bases, in that order; junction bases with no gene match: 7. In germline, CDR1 is KGHSH, CDR2 LQKENI. The CDR3 nucleotides are TGTGCCAGCTCAACCGGGACAGGGGTTGGCAATGAGCAGTTCTTC. Translated: CASSTGTGVGNEQFF.

This rearrangement joins TRBV29-1 to TRBJ2-7; 9 bases are shared with TRBD1. Germline CDR1 SQVTM, CDR2 ANQGSEA. J gave up 2 bases and V 6 bases, and 8 bases lay outside the gene matches. The CDR3 has 14 residues. The CDR3 here is CSVVTGQGTYEQYF. In nucleotides, the CDR3 is TGCAGCGTGGTTACGGGACAGGGAACCTACGAGCAGTACTTC.

In regard to this clone: This may come from a read error, since a much larger clone is one base off. The genes are TRBV7-2 and TRBJ2-7, with 7 bases matching TRBD1. The CDR3 runs to 19 residues. CDR1 SGHTA and CDR2 FQGNSA come from the germline V gene. The CDR3 loop reads CVSSVSDRDRGRVDYEQYF. The CDR3 nucleotides are TGTGTCAGCAGCGTAAGTGACAGGGACCGAGGACGCGTAGACTACGAGCAGTACTTC.

The chain recombines TRBV4-2 with TRBJ2-3; TRBD2 matches 12 bases. The CDR3 sequence is 15 residues long. The trim removed 4 bases at V and 3 bases at J, leaving 2 bases unmatched. Per the germline V gene, CDR1 is LGHNA and CDR2 is YNFKEQ. The DNA for the CDR3 is TGTGCCAGCAGCCCCGGGACTAGCGGGACAGATACGCAGTATTTT. Amino acid sequence: CASSPGTSGTDTQYF.

This chain uses TRBV6-5 with TRBJ2-7, with 7 bases that match TRBD1. The V segment lost 6 bases and the J segment 4 bases; nucleotides outside the gene matches: 12. The CDR3 sequence is 15 residues long. Germline V gene data show CDR1 as MNHEY and CDR2 as SVGAGI. CDR3 DNA sequence: TGTGCCAGCAGCCTCCAACCGGGACAGAGTTACGAGCAGTACTTC. Residues: CASSLQPGQSYEQYF.

This sequence joins TRBV6-1 and TRBJ1-5; 10 nucleotides line up with TRBD1. The CDR3 is 18 residues long. Germline V lookup: CDR1 MNHNS, CDR2 SASEGT. V was clipped by 5 bases and J by 1 base; unmatched bases: 11. The CDR3, as DNA: TGTGCCAGCAGTAAAGACAGGGGGCCAGGATTAAGCAATCAGCCCCAGCATTTT. Translated: CASSKDRGPGLSNQPQHF.

The chain joins TRBV29-1 to TRBJ1-1; no reliable D call. CDR1 and CDR2 from the germline V gene are SQVTM and ANQGSEA. V was cut by 7 bases and J by 3 bases, with 9 bases left in between. This CDR3 has 11 residues. Here the CDR3 DNA reads TGCAGCGCTGCAAGAGACACTGAAGCTTTCTTT. This sequence encodes CSAARDTEAFF.

In nucleotides, the CDR3 is TGTGCCATCACCAGGACAGGGGAGGGCTATGGCTACACCTTC. This gives the protein CAITRTGEGYGYTF. The chain has TRBV10-3 and TRBJ1-2; TRBD1 agrees at 9 bases. There are 14 residues in the CDR3. CDR1 and CDR2 from the germline V gene are ENHRY and SYGVKD. V was pared by 7 bases and J by 4 bases, with 7 bases of the junction left unmatched.

The sample holds one count of this clone. The chain links TRBV11-2 to TRBJ1-1; D is possibly TRBD1 (5 bases). Looked up from germline, CDR1 is SGHAT and CDR2 is FQNNGV. Trimming removed 0 bases from V and 10 bases from J, with 12 bases in between. The CDR3 consists of 13 residues. The CDR3 nucleotides are TGTGCCAGCAGCTTAGATCCCAGGGAAATAGCTTTCTTT. Its translation is CASSLDPREIAFF.

The chain carries TRBV7-6 and TRBJ2-7; D is unresolved. Germline V gives CDR1 SGHVS, CDR2 FNYEAQ. The CDR3 length is 13 residues. Trimming pared 1 base from V and 6 bases from J, leaving 10 bases between. CDR3 in DNA: TGTGCCAGCAGCTTAGACCTAGTAGGCGAGCAGTACTTC. Protein: CASSLDLVGEQYF.

This sequence joins TRBV5-6 and TRBJ2-1, with D maybe TRBD1 (5 bases). Trimming took 1 base from V and 4 from J, leaving 12 bases between them. The germline gives CDR1 SGHDT, CDR2 YYEEEE. The CDR3 extends over 15 amino acids. The DNA of the CDR3 is TGTGCCAGCAGCTTGACTCCGACAGCGTACAATGAGCAGTTCTTC. Protein: CASSLTPTAYNEQFF.

The gene calls are TRBV9 and TRBJ2-2; 11 bases align to TRBD2. CDR1 and CDR2 from the germline V gene are SGDLS and YYNGEE. The CDR3 runs 18 residues. J gave up 5 bases and V 2 bases, and 11 bases lay outside the gene matches. CDR3 DNA: TGTGCCAGCAGCGTCGGACTAGCGGGCCGAACGGGGACCGGGGAGCTGTTTTTT. It is translated as CASSVGLAGRTGTGELFF.

The rearrangement uses TRBV4-1 and TRBJ2-4; tentative D call: TRBD2 (5 bases). Germline values: CDR1 MGHRA, CDR2 YSYEKL. The ends were cut back, 1 base at V and 6 bases at J, with 13 bases in the middle. The CDR3 contains 15 residues. The DNA for the CDR3 is TGCGCCAGCAGCCAAGTTTGGAGGACTGTAAACATTCAGTACTTC. Translation: CASSQVWRTVNIQYF.

The genes are TRBV5-1 and TRBJ1-1, with D possibly being TRBD1 (5 bases). Germline CDR1 is SGHRS and CDR2 is YFSETQ. The V end lost 0 bases, the J end lost 1 base, and 16 bases lay between the germline ends. CDR3 size: 17 residues. CDR3 nucleotides: TGCGCCAGCAGCTTGGCGGACGGGGGAATAAGGAACACTGAAGCTTTCTTT. Its translation is CASSLADGGIRNTEAFF. The full variable domain, its missing parts supplied by reference TRBV5-1 and TRBJ1-1, is KAGVTQTPRYLIKTRGQQVTLSCSPISGHRSVSWYQQTPGQGLQFLFEYFSETQRNKGNFPGRFSGRQFSNSRSEMNVSTLELGDSALYLCASSLADGGIRNTEAFFGQGTRLTVV.

The V and J genes are TRBV7-9 and TRBJ2-7; D uncertain. The length of the CDR3 is 11 residues. V was pared by 5 bases and J by 4 bases, with 6 bases between. The germline CDR1 and CDR2 sequences are SEHNR and FQNEAQ (reference sequence). The CDR3 coding sequence is TGTGCCAGCAGCGGCGAGTACGAGCAGTACTTC. The encoded protein is CASSGEYEQYF.

The chain links TRBV5-4 to TRBJ1-6; 10 bases are a match to TRBD1. The germline CDR1 and CDR2 sequences are SGHNT and YYREEE (reference sequence). This CDR3 comprises 14 residues. V was clipped by 3 bases and J by 10 bases; unmatched bases: 4. The chain's CDR3 is CASSWGQGNSPLHF. For the CDR3, the DNA is TGTGCCAGCAGCTGGGGACAGGGGAACTCACCCCTCCACTTT.

The chain is built from TRBV2 and TRBJ2-3, with D hard to call. V was shortened by 1 base and J by 6 bases, with 2 bases between the two germline ends. This CDR3 is built from 11 residues. CDR1 and CDR2 from the germline V gene are SNHLY and FYNNEI. CDR3 DNA sequence: TGTGCCAGCAGTGAAGACGATACGCAGTATTTT. Protein sequence: CASSEDDTQYF.

The sample holds a few counts of this clone. The gene calls are TRBV6-5 and TRBJ1-3, with 8 bases that match TRBD1. The CDR3 spans 15 residues. The V segment lost 4 bases and the J segment 0 bases; nucleotides outside the gene matches: 2. Germline V lookup: CDR1 MNHEY, CDR2 SVGAGI. The CDR3 DNA is TGTGCCAGCAGTTCCACAGGGGGCTCTGGAAACACCATATATTTT. It yields the protein CASSSTGGSGNTIYF.

The chain is built from TRBV5-4 and TRBJ2-6; D call uncertain. The germline CDR1 and CDR2 sequences are SGHNT and YYREEE (reference sequence). The V gene lost 3 bases and the J gene lost 0 bases, with 7 bases spanning the gap. CDR3 length: 15 amino acids. The CDR3 loop is CASSSPNSGANVLTF. DNA of the CDR3: TGTGCCAGCAGCTCGCCTAACTCTGGGGCCAACGTCCTGACTTTC. Full variable domain (remainder filled in from reference TRBV5-4 and TRBJ2-6): ETGVTQSPTHLIKTRGQQVTLRCSSQSGHNTVSWYQQALGQGPQFIFQYYREEENGRGNFPPRFSGLQFPNYSSELNVNALELDDSALYLCASSSPNSGANVLTFGAGSRLTVL.

V and J are TRBV5-1 and TRBJ2-1; the D gene is possibly TRBD2 (5 bases). This CDR3 has 15 amino acids. The V end was cut by 3 bases, the J end by 7 bases, with 17 bases between. Germline values: CDR1 SGHRS, CDR2 YFSETQ. The CDR3: CASSSRPPGDNEQFF. CDR3 sequence (DNA): TGCGCCAGCAGCTCCAGGCCTCCCGGGGATAATGAGCAGTTCTTC.

The rearrangement uses TRBV19 and TRBJ2-7; D not certain. This CDR3 is built from 13 residues. Germline CDR1 LNHDA, CDR2 SQIVND (reference sequence). V was pared by 3 bases and J by 3 bases, with 9 bases between. In nucleotides, the CDR3 is TGTGCCAGTAGTATGGACCTATTCTACGAGCAGTACTTC. Amino acid sequence: CASSMDLFYEQYF. Full variable domain (missing parts from reference TRBV19 and TRBJ2-7): DGGITQSPKYLFRKEGQNVTLSCEQNLNHDAMYWYRQDPGQGLRLIYYSQIVNDFQKGDIAEGYSVSREKKESFPLTVTSAQKNPTAFYLCASSMDLFYEQYFGPGTRLTVT.

V is TRBV7-3 and J is TRBJ1-2; D is unresolved. Germline V lookup: CDR1 SGHTA, CDR2 FQGTGA. The CDR3 has 13 amino acids. Trimming took 5 bases from V and 5 from J, leaving 12 bases between them. The DNA of the CDR3 is TGTGCCAGCAGCCCGACGGAGGGATATGGCTACACCTTC. This gives the protein CASSPTEGYGYTF.

The rearrangement links TRBV2 to TRBJ2-1, with 9 positions matching TRBD2. Germline V CDR1 and CDR2: SNHLY, FYNNEI. The CDR3 is made up of 14 amino acids. Germline trimming cut 5 bases from V and 6 bases from J; bases unmatched to any gene: 5. CDR3 bases: TGTGCCAGCAGTCGGCGGGAGGGAATCAATGAGCAGTTCTTC. Encoded protein: CASSRREGINEQFF.